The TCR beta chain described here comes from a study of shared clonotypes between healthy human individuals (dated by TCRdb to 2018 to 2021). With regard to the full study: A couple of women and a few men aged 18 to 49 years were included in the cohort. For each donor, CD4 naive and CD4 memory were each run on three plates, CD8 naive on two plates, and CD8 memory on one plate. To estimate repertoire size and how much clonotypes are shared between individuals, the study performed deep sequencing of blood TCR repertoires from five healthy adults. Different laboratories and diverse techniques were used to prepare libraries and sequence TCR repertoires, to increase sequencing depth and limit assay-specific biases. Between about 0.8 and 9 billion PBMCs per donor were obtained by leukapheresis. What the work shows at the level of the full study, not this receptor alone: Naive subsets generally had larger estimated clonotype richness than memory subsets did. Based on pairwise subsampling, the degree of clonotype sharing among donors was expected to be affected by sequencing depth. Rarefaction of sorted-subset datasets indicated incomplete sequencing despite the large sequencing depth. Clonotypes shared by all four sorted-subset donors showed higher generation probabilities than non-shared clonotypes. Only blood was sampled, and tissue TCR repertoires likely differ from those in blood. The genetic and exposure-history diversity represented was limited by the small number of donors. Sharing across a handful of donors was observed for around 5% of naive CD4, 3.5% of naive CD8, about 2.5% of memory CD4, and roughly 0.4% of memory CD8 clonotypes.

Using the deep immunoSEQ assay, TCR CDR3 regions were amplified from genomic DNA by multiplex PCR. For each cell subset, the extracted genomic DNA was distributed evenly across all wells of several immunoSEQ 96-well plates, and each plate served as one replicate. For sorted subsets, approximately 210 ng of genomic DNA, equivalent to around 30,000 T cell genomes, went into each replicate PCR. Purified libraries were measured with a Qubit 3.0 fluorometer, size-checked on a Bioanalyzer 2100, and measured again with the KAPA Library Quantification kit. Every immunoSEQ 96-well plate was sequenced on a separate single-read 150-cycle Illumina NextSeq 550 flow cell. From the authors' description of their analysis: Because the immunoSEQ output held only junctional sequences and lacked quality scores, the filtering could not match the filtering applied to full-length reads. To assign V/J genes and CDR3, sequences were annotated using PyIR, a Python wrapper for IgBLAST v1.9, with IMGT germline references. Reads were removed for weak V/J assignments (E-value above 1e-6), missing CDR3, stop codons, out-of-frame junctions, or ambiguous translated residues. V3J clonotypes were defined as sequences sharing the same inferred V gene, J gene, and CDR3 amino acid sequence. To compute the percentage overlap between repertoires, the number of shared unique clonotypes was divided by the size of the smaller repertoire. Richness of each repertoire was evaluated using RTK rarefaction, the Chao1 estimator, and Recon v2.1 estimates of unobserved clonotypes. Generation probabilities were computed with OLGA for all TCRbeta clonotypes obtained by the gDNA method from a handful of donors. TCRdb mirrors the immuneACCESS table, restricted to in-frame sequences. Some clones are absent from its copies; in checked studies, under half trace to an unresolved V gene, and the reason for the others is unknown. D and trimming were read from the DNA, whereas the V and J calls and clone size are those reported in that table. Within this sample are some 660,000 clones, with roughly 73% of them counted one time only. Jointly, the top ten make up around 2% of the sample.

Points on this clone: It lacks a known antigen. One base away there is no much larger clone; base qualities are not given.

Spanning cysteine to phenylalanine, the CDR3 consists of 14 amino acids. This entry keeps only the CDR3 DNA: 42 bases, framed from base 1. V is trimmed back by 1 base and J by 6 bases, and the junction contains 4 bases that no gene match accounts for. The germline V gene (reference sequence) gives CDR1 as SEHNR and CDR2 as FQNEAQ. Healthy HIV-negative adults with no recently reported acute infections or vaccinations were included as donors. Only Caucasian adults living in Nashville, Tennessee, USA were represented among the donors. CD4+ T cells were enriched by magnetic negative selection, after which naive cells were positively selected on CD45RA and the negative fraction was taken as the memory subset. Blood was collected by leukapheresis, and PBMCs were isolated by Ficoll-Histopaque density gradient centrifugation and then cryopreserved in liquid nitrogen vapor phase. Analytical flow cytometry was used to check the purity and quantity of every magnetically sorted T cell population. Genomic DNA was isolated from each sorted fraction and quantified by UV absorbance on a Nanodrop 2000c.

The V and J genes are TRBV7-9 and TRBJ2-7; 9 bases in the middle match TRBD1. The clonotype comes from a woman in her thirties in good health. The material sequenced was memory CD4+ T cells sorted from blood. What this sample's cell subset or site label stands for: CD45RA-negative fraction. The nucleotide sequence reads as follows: TGTGCCAGCAGCTTAGAACAGGGGGCCTCCGAGCAGTACTTC. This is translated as CASSLEQGASEQYF.